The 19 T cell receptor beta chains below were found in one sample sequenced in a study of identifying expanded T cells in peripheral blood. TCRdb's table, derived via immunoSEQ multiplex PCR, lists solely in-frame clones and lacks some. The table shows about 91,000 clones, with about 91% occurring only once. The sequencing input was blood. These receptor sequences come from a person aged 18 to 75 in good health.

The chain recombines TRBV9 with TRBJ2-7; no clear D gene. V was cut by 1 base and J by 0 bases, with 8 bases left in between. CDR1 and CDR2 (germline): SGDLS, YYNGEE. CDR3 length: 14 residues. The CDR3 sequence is CASSVQAYSYEQYF. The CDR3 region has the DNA TGTGCCAGCAGCGTACAGGCCTACTCCTACGAGCAGTACTTC.

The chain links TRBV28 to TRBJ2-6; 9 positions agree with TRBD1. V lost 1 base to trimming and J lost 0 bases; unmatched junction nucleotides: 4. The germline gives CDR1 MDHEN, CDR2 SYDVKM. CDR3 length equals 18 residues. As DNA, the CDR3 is TGTGCCAGCAGTTTATCGGGACAGGGAGTCTCTGGGGCCAACGTCCTGACTTTC. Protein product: CASSLSGQGVSGANVLTF. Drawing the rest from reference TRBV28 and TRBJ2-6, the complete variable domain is DVKVTQSSRYLVKRTGEKVFLECVQDMDHENMFWYRQDPGLGLRLIYFSYDVKMKEKGDIPEGYSVSREKKERFSLILESASTNQTSMYLCASSLSGQGVSGANVLTFGAGSRLTVL.

CDR3 sequence reads: CASSGHGLAGPSSYNEQFF. The CDR3 DNA reads as TGTGCCAGCAGTGGCCATGGGCTAGCGGGGCCAAGCTCCTACAATGAGCAGTTCTTC. The chain joins TRBV6-4 to TRBJ2-1, with TRBD2 matching 9 bases. CDR3 size: 19 residues. V lost 4 bases to trimming and J lost 0 bases; unmatched junction nucleotides: 13. From germline, CDR1 is MRHNA and CDR2 SNTAGT.

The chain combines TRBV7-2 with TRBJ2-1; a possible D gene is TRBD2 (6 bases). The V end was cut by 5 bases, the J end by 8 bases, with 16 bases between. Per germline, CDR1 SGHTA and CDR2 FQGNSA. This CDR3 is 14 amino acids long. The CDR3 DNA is TGTGCCAGCAGCCCCCGGCGGACGGGGGATGAGCAGTTCTTC. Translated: CASSPRRTGDEQFF.

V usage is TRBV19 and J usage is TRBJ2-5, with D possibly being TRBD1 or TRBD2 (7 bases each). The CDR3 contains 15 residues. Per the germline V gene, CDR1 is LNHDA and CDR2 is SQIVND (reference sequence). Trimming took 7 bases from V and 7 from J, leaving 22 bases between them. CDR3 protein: CASTHSGGQGGTQYF. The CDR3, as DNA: TGTGCCAGTACCCACTCGGGGGGTCAGGGGGGGACCCAGTACTTC.

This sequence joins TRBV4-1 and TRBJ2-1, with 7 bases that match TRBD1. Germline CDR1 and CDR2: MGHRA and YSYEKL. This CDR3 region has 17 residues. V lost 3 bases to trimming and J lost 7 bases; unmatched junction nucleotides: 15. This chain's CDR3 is CASSHLPTRGLGNEQFF. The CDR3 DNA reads TGCGCCAGCAGCCACCTCCCGACGAGGGGGCTAGGGAATGAGCAGTTCTTC.

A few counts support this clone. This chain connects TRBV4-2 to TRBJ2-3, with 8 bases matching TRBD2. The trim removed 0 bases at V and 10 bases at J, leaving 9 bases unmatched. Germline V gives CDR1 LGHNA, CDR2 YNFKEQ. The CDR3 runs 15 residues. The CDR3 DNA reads TGTGCCAGCAGCCAAGATTGGAGCGGGAGTCGGGCGCAGTATTTT. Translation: CASSQDWSGSRAQYF.

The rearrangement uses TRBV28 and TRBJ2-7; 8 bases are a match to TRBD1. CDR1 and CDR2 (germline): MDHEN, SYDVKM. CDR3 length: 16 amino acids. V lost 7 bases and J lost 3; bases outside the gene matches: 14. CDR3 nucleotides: TGTGCCAGCATGTCCCTACAGGGCAGGGGGCGCTACGAGCAGTACTTC. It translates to CASMSLQGRGRYEQYF.

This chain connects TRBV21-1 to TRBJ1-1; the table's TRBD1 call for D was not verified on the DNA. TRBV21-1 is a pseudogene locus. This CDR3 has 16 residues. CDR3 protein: CASSVDRGLFDTEAFF. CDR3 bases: TGTGCCAGCAGCGTCGACAGGGGTCTTTTTGACACTGAAGCTTTCTTT.

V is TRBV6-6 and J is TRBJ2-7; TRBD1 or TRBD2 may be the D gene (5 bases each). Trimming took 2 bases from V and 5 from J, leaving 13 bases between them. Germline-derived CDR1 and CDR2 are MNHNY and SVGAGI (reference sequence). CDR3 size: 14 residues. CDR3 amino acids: CASSYGGEGHEQYF. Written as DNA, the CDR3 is TGTGCCAGCAGTTACGGGGGAGAGGGACACGAGCAGTACTTC.

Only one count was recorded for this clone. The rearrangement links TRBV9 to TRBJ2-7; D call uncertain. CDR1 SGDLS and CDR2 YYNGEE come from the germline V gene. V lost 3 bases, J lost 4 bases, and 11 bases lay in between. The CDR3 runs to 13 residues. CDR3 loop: CASSEGDEYEQYF. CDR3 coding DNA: TGTGCCAGCAGCGAGGGCGACGAATACGAGCAGTACTTC.

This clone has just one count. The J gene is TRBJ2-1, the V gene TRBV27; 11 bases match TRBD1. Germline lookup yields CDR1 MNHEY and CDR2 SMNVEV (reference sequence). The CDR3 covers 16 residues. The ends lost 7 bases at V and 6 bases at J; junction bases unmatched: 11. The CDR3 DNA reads TGTGCCAGCACCAACATACCCGGGACAGGGGGCAATGAGCAGTTCTTC. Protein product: CASTNIPGTGGNEQFF.

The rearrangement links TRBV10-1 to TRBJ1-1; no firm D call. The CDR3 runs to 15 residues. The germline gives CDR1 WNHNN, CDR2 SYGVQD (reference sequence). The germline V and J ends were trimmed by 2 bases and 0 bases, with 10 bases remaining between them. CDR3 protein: CASSEDPGMNTEAFF. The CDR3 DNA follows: TGCGCCAGCAGTGAGGACCCAGGCATGAACACTGAAGCTTTCTTT.

The CDR3 region is CASSLGVIGATNEKLFF. The CDR3 DNA reads TGCGCCAGCAGCTTGGGGGTTATCGGTGCAACTAATGAAAAACTGTTTTTT. This chain links TRBV5-1 with TRBJ1-4; D unclear. V lost 0 bases to trimming and J lost 0 bases, with 12 bases between them. CDR3 length equals 17 residues. Germline CDR1 is SGHRS and CDR2 is YFSETQ.

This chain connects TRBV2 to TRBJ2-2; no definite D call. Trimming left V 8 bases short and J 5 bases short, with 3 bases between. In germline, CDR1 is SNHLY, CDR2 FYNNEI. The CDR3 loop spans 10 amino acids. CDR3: CASGTGELFF. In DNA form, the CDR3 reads TGTGCCAGCGGGACCGGGGAGCTGTTTTTT.

CDR3 nucleotides: TGTGCCAGCAGCTTAGTCACAGGCAGGGACAATCAGCCCCAGCATTTT. Its translation: CASSLVTGRDNQPQHF. The V and J genes are TRBV7-9 and TRBJ1-5, with a possible D match to TRBD1 (5 bases). The CDR3 totals 16 residues. The germline gives CDR1 SEHNR, CDR2 FQNEAQ (reference sequence). Between the trimmed V and J ends, which lost 1 base and 3 bases, there was a span of 13 bases.

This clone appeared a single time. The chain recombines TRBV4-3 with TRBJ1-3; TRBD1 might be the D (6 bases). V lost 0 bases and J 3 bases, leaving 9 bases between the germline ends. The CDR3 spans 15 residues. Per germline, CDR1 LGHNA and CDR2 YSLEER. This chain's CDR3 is CASSQDAQGGNTIYF. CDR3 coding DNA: TGCGCCAGCAGCCAAGATGCACAGGGTGGAAACACCATATATTTT.

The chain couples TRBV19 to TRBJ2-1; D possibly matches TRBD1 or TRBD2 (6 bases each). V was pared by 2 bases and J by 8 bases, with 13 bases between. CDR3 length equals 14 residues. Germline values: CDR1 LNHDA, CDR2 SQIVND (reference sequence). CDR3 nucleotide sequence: TGTGCCAGTAGTATAACGGGGGCCATCCATGAGCAGTTCTTC. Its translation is CASSITGAIHEQFF.

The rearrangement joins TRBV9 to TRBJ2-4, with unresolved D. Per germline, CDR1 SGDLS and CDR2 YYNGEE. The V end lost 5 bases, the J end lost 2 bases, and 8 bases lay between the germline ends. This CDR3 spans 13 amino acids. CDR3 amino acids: CASSSNPKNIQYF. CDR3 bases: TGTGCCAGCAGTTCCAACCCCAAAAACATTCAGTACTTC.